The clone carrying this TCR beta chain showed up just a few times. The antigen is not known. V was pared by 5 bases and J by 0 bases, with 9 bases of the junction left unmatched. The germline gives CDR1 SGHTA, CDR2 FQGNSA. The CDR3 runs 16 residues. This sample was taken from a study of T cell repertoires in cytomegalovirus infection. Study information: Researchers turned to recently identified HLA-C-restricted CMV epitopes as well as well-studied HLA-B-restricted ones. CMV infection and matching HLA type were both indicated by public TCR beta signatures.

Study observations and caveats: Summed frequency of public TCR beta families distinguished CMV carriers with the relevant HLA. What dominated the ex vivo response were HLA-C-restricted CMV-specific TCR beta clonotypes.

TCRdb redid the calling of the reads with MiXCR, one entry per CDR3 protein. The table lists 60,000 to 80,000 distinct CDR3 sequences, 20% of them singletons. The sequences come from CD8+ T cells from cultured PBMCs, collected from culture after CMV antigen stimulation. The clonotype was recovered from a human donor in good health (CMV status not recorded). Some clones in this sample may be carry-over from other donors' samples. The chain links TRBV7-2 to TRBJ2-5, with 7 positions matching TRBD1. CDR3 loop: CASSPYRGPYQETQYF. The CDR3 coding sequence is TGTGCCAGCAGCCCATACAGGGGACCTTACCAAGAGACCCAGTACTTC.